This T cell receptor (beta chain) came from a study of blood T cells in healthy people across ages. It was with a sample-barcoded 5' primer and a J-beta primer mix that a second PCR of about 6 to 11 cycles was run. MiXCR, run by TCRdb on the 5' RACE reads, gives a single entry per CDR3 protein. The data hold around 1,100,000 distinct CDR3 sequences, with roughly two fifths observed a single time. V dropped 3 bases and J dropped 4 bases, with 9 bases sitting between them. This CDR3 comprises 12 residues. CDR1 is DFQATT, CDR2 SNEGSKA, per germline (reference sequence). The material sequenced was blood. The chain has TRBV20-1 and TRBJ1-2, with D unresolved. This sequence originates from a man between 18 and 35 years old in good health. The CDR3 reads CSASPDGYGYTF. For the CDR3, the DNA is TGCAGTGCTAGCCCGGACGGCTATGGCTACACCTTC.